The 3 T cell receptor beta chains presented below share a single source sample, sequenced in a study of blood T cells in healthy people across ages. A second about 6 to 12 cycle PCR used barcoded and J-beta primers. TCRdb re-called the 5' RACE reads with MiXCR, one entry per CDR3 protein. The sample includes roughly 800,000 distinct CDR3 sequences, under 30% of them seen just once. These data were likewise used in another study, on T cells of mothers and their children.

The sample comprised blood. The receptors were gathered from a boy aged 10-17 years in good health.

This clonotype came up a few times. The V call is TRBV19, the J call TRBJ2-7; D possibly corresponds to TRBD2 (5 bases). Germline CDR1 LNHDA, CDR2 SQIVND (reference sequence). The V gene lost 5 bases and the J gene lost 7 bases, with 15 bases spanning the gap. The CDR3 extends over 13 amino acids. The CDR3 DNA sequence: TGTGCCAGTAGTCCCCGCGGGCGGAAGGAGCAGTACTTC. Its translation: CASSPRGRKEQYF.

This clonotype is a singleton in its sample. The gene calls are TRBV7-2 and TRBJ2-4; D tentatively fits TRBD1 or TRBD2 (5 bases each). The CDR3 spans 15 residues. The V gene's germline CDR1 is SGHTA and CDR2 FQGNSA. V lost 3 bases, J lost 5 bases, and 14 bases lay in between. CDR3 DNA: TGTGCCAGCAGCTTGCCTTATGGGGGAGAAAACATTCAGTACTTC. Translation gives CASSLPYGGENIQYF.

This clonotype was counted between two and nine times. The chain uses TRBV6-5 and TRBJ2-1; 7 bases agree with TRBD2. Germline CDR1 and CDR2: MNHEY and SVGAGI. The trim removed 10 bases at V and 10 bases at J, leaving 10 bases unmatched. This CDR3 comprises 12 residues. The DNA of the CDR3 is TGTGCCACCTTTCGGGGGGTCAACGAGCAGTTCTTC. Its translation is CATFRGVNEQFF.